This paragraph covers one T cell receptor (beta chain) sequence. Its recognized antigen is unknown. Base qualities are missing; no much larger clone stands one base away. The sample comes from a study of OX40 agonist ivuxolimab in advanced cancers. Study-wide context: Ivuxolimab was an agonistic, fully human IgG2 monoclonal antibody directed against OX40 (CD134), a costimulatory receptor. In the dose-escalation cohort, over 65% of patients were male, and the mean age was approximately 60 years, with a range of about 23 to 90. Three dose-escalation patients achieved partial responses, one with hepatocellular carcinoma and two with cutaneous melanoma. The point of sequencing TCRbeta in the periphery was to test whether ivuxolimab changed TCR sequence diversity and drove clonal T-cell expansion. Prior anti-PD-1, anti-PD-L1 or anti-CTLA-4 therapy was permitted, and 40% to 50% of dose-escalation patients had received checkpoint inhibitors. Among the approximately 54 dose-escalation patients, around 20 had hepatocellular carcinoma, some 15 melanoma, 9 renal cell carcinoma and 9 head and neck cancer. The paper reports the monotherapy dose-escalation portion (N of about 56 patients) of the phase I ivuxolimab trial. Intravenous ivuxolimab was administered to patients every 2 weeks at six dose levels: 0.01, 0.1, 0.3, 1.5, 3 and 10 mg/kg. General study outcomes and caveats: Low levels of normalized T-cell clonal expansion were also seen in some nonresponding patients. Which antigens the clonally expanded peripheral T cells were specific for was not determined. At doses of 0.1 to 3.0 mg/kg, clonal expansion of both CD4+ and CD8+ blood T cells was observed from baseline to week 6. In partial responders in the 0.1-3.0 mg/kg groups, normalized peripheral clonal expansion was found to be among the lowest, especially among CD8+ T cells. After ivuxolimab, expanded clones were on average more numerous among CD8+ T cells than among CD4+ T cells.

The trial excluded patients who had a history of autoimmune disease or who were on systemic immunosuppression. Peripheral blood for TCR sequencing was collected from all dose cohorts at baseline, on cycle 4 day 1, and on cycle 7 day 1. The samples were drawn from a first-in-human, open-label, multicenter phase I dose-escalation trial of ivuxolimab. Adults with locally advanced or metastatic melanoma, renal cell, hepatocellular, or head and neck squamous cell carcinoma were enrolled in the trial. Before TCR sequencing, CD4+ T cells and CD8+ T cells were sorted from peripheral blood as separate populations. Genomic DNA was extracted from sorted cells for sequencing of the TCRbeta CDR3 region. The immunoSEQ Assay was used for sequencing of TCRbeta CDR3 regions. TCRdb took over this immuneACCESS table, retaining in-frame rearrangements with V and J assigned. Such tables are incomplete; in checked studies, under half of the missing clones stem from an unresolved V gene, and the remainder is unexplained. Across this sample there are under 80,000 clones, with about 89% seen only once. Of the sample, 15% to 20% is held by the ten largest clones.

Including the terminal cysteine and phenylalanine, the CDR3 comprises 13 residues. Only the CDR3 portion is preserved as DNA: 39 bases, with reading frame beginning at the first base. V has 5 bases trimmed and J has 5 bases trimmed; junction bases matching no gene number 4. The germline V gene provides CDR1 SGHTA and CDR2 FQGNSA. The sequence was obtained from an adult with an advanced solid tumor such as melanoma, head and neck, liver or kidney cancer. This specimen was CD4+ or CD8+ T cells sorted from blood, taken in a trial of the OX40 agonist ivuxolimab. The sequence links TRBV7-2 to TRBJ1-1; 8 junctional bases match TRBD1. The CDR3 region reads CASSLGQATEAFF. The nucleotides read TGTGCCAGCAGCCTGGGACAGGCGACTGAAGCTTTCTTT.